These 25 T cell receptor beta chains came from one sample sequenced in a study of Tregs in tolerant kidney transplant recipients. Sequenced by immunoSEQ multiplex PCR; TCRdb stores in-frame clones only, minus some. This table has more than 1,500 clones, roughly 40% appearing once. Antigens of these TCRs are unknown. Sequenced input: Tregs from blood cultured with allogeneic cells. All receptors derive from a human patient who received a combined kidney and bone marrow transplant. Some T cells may be supplied by the graft donor.

The chain has TRBV28 and TRBJ1-5; 7 bases are a match to TRBD1. Per the germline V gene, CDR1 is MDHEN and CDR2 is SYDVKM. The trim removed 7 bases at V and 5 bases at J, leaving 11 bases unmatched. This CDR3 has 15 residues. The CDR3 here is CASIPLGQNYQPQHF. In nucleotides, the CDR3 is TGTGCCAGCATTCCCTTGGGACAGAACTATCAGCCCCAGCATTTT.

The chain uses TRBV5-4 and TRBJ2-3, with D possibly being TRBD2 (6 bases). Germline CDR1 and CDR2: SGHNT and YYREEE (reference sequence). The CDR3 covers 18 residues. The V end lost 4 bases, the J end lost 1 base, and 22 bases lay between the germline ends. CDR3 in amino acids: CASSPGLGGTLRTDTQYF. Here the CDR3 DNA reads TGTGCCAGCAGCCCGGGGTTGGGGGGTACCCTCCGCACAGATACGCAGTATTTT.

This clone was seen only a few times. The chain employs TRBV23-1 and TRBJ2-4; D call uncertain. TRBV23-1 is placed among ORFs of uncertain function. The CDR3 length is 19 residues. Trimming took off 4 bases at V and 0 bases at J, with 22 bases between the two ends. CDR3 protein: CASSLPVDTPYEAKNIQYF. DNA of the CDR3: TGCGCCAGCAGTCTCCCGGTCGACACCCCCTACGAAGCCAAAAACATTCAGTACTTC.

Worth noting for this clone: Germline and junction disagree at one end, which may indicate a read error. This sequence joins TRBV15 and TRBJ1-2, with D unclear. The CDR3 sequence is 13 residues long. From germline, CDR1 is LNHNV and CDR2 YYDKDF (reference sequence). CDR3 DNA: TGTGCCTCCAGCAGTCTTACTAACTATGGCTACACCTTC. Translation gives CASSSLTNYGYTF.

By proportion, this clone is large (0.1 to 1%). The chain is built from TRBV25-1 and TRBJ1-6, with unresolved D. The germline CDR1 and CDR2 sequences are MGHDK and SYGVNS. Trimming pared 4 bases from V and 7 bases from J, leaving 5 bases between. This CDR3 has 12 amino acids. Written as DNA, the CDR3 is TGTGCCAGCAGTGCGGGAAATTCACCCCTCCACTTT. Translated, it gives CASSAGNSPLHF.

As to this clone: The sample carries other DNA sequences with the same CDR3. The chain is built from TRBV12-5 and TRBJ2-4; 10 bases align to TRBD2. Germline-derived CDR1 and CDR2 are LGHNT and FRNRAP. V was clipped by 0 bases and J by 3 bases; unmatched bases: 8. The CDR3 consists of 18 residues. This chain's CDR3 is CASGLVLPAGGIKNIQYF. The CDR3 DNA sequence: TGTGCTAGTGGTTTGGTACTTCCAGCGGGGGGGATCAAAAACATTCAGTACTTC.

The chain links TRBV11-2 to TRBJ1-2, with D possibly TRBD1 on 6 matching bases. The length of the CDR3 is 13 residues. V lost 2 bases to trimming and J lost 3 bases, with 7 bases between them. Per germline, CDR1 SGHAT and CDR2 FQNNGV. In DNA, the CDR3 is TGTGCCAGCAGCTTATCAGGGGACTATGGCTACACCTTC. Residues: CASSLSGDYGYTF.

V is TRBV2 and J is TRBJ1-2, with D unresolved. This CDR3 contains 13 residues. Between the trimmed V and J ends, which lost 4 bases and 4 bases, there was a span of 10 bases. Germline-derived CDR1 and CDR2 are SNHLY and FYNNEI. Here the CDR3 DNA reads TGTGCCAGCAGTGGCCCAGGTGGCTATGGCTACACCTTC. Encoded protein: CASSGPGGYGYTF.

As for this clone: This clone may be a read error of a much larger clone one base away. The chain joins TRBV4-2 to TRBJ1-1; possibly TRBD1 for D (6 bases). Looked up from germline, CDR1 is LGHNA and CDR2 is YNFKEQ. This CDR3 is 20 amino acids long. With 0 bases removed from V and 1 base from J, the gap between germline ends came to 24 bases. CDR3 amino acids: CASSQDRLRGAGARNTEAFF. In DNA, the CDR3 is TGTGCCAGCAGCCAAGATCGTTTACGTGGGGCAGGGGCGCGGAACACTGAAGCTTTCTTT.

This clone came up a few times. The chain links TRBV30 to TRBJ2-4; unclear D gene. Germline V CDR1 and CDR2: GTSNPN, SVGIG (reference sequence). This CDR3 contains 12 residues. V lost 5 bases to trimming and J lost 9 bases, with 14 bases between them. The CDR3 coding sequence is TGTGCCTGGGAACTCAACCTGGGCATTCAGTACTTC. Its protein product is CAWELNLGIQYF.

This clone is labeled medium-sized. This chain connects TRBV27 to TRBJ1-4, with D possibly being TRBD1 (5 bases). CDR3 length: 17 amino acids. From germline, CDR1 is MNHEY and CDR2 SMNVEV (reference sequence). The ends were cut back, 3 bases at V and 0 bases at J, with 14 bases in the middle. This CDR3 reads CASSFIRGASTNEKLFF. The CDR3 nucleotides read TGTGCCAGCAGTTTTATTAGGGGCGCCTCAACTAATGAAAAACTGTTTTTT.

This chain joins TRBV7-2 and TRBJ1-5; the D gene is possibly TRBD1 (5 bases). Trimming cost V 6 bases and J 7 bases, with 16 bases left between them. This CDR3 region has 14 residues. The germline CDR1 and CDR2 sequences are SGHTA and FQGNSA. CDR3 loop: CASSRQQSGQPQHF. CDR3 bases: TGTGCCAGCAGTCGACAGCAGTCGGGGCAGCCCCAGCATTTT.

Points on this clone: At one boundary the junction diverges from the germline segment, which might be a read error. J is TRBJ1-2 and V is TRBV5-1; TRBD1 is a possible D gene (5 bases). This CDR3 comprises 15 residues. Germline lookup yields CDR1 SGHRS and CDR2 YFSETQ. The chain's CDR3 is CASSLVAGSNYGYTF. CDR3 DNA sequence: TGTGCCAGCAGCTTGGTGGCAGGGTCTAACTATGGCTACACCTTC.

The rearrangement joins TRBV6-5 to TRBJ2-4; D is possibly TRBD2 (5 bases). The CDR3 is 13 residues long. Germline lookup yields CDR1 MNHEY and CDR2 SVGAGI. V gave up 10 bases and J gave up 6 bases, with 16 bases separating them. The CDR3, as DNA: TGTGCCATCCGGGAAGGCTTCTTAAACATTCAGTACTTC. Protein product: CAIREGFLNIQYF.

This clone was recorded a few times. The V and J genes are TRBV4-2 and TRBJ2-3, with D perhaps TRBD1 (6 bases). Looked up from germline, CDR1 is LGHNA and CDR2 is YNFKEQ. With 4 bases removed from V and 2 bases from J, the gap between germline ends came to 13 bases. The CDR3 runs 15 residues. DNA for the CDR3: TGTGCCAGCAGCCCGCCCGGGACACACACAGATACGCAGTATTTT. Translated: CASSPPGTHTDTQYF.

This chain links TRBV2 with TRBJ2-1; possible D gene TRBD1, 6 bases. Germline CDR1 is SNHLY and CDR2 is FYNNEI. The CDR3 length is 15 residues. Deletions cut 8 bases from V and 2 bases from J, with 16 bases between. CDR3 in amino acids: CASGPEDRPYNEQFF. The CDR3 DNA reads TGTGCCAGCGGACCCGAGGACAGACCCTACAATGAGCAGTTCTTC. Full variable domain (missing parts from reference TRBV2 and TRBJ2-1): EPEVTQTPSHQVTQMGQEVILRCVPISNHLYFYWYRQILGQKVEFLVSFYNNEISEKSEIFDDQFSVERPDGSNFTLKIRSTKLEDSAMYFCASGPEDRPYNEQFFGPGTRLTVL.

The genes are TRBV23-1 and TRBJ1-4; no firm D call. TRBV23-1 is reported as an ORF; its role is uncertain. This CDR3 is 15 amino acids long. V shed 3 bases and J shed 0 bases, with 8 bases lying between them. CDR3 DNA: TGCGCCAGCAGTCATGTGGTTGCAACTAATGAAAAACTGTTTTTT. It yields the protein CASSHVVATNEKLFF.

This clone is medium-sized (0.01 to 0.1%) by share. This chain connects TRBV5-8 to TRBJ1-5, with D hard to call. Germline V lookup: CDR1 SGHTS, CDR2 YDEGEE. The CDR3 runs to 15 residues. Trimming stripped 0 bases from V and 0 bases from J, with 7 bases between. The CDR3 sequence is CASSLGVYSNQPQHF. CDR3 sequence (DNA): TGTGCCAGCAGCTTGGGGGTTTATAGCAATCAGCCCCAGCATTTT.

In this sample, this clone turned up once. Just one base apart from a much larger clone, this may be a read error. V and J are TRBV6-5 and TRBJ1-2, with D possibly being TRBD1 (5 bases). This CDR3 comprises 11 residues. The V end lost 6 bases, the J end lost 6 bases, and 8 bases lay between the germline ends. Per germline, CDR1 MNHEY and CDR2 SVGAGI. The DNA of the CDR3 is TGTGCCAGCAGGGGCAGGGATGGCTACACCTTC. Amino acids: CASRGRDGYTF.

This chain uses TRBV6-9 with TRBJ2-3; 7 bases match TRBD2. V lost 7 bases, J lost 4 bases, and 11 bases stayed unmatched. From germline, CDR1 is MNHGY and CDR2 SVAAGI. This CDR3 is built from 15 residues. This CDR3 reads CASTPRGREADTQYF. The CDR3 DNA is TGTGCCAGCACCCCAAGGGGACGGGAGGCAGATACGCAGTATTTT.

This clone was counted only a few times. The rearrangement links TRBV7-2 to TRBJ2-7; D call uncertain. Germline CDR1 SGHTA, CDR2 FQGNSA. The V gene lost 4 bases and the J gene lost 5 bases, with 15 bases spanning the gap. The CDR3 runs to 14 residues. CDR3 nucleotide sequence: TGTGCCAGCAGCTCGGATACCGGAAGCCACGAGCAGTACTTC. Protein: CASSSDTGSHEQYF.

V and J are TRBV7-2 and TRBJ1-4; D remains unclear. The CDR3 has 13 amino acids. V was trimmed by 5 bases and J by 10 bases, leaving 14 bases between them. The germline gives CDR1 SGHTA, CDR2 FQGNSA. The CDR3 nucleotides read TGTGCCAGCAGCGAAGACACGGCAGGAAAACTGTTTTTT. It yields the protein CASSEDTAGKLFF.

Points on this clone: A far bigger clonotype differs at one base, so this is likely a read error. This rearrangement joins TRBV5-6 to TRBJ2-7; maybe TRBD2 (5 bases). Trimming removed 1 base at V and 5 bases at J, with 10 bases between. Germline loops: CDR1 SGHDT, CDR2 YYEEEE. This CDR3 comprises 13 residues. CDR3 region: CASSLIGLDEQYF. CDR3 nucleotides: TGTGCCAGCAGCTTGATAGGACTGGACGAGCAGTACTTC.

The rearrangement uses TRBV7-4 and TRBJ2-3; 11 bases agree with TRBD2. Trimming took 4 bases from V and 1 from J; bases not matched to a gene: 7. The germline V gene encodes CDR1 SGHVT and CDR2 SQSDAQ. The CDR3 sequence is 17 residues long. CDR3 loop: CASSSYGLAGGTDTQYF. In DNA form, the CDR3 reads TGTGCCAGCAGCTCTTACGGACTAGCGGGCGGCACAGATACGCAGTATTTT.

This clone was counted only a few times. This chain joins TRBV9 and TRBJ1-2; 9 positions match TRBD1. J lost 7 bases, V lost 0 bases, and 7 bases had no gene match. Germline V gene data show CDR1 as SGDLS and CDR2 as YYNGEE. CDR3 length equals 15 residues. CDR3 DNA sequence: TGTGCCAGCAGCGTAGTGGGAACAGGGGGCCTTGGCTACACCTTC. Translated, it gives CASSVVGTGGLGYTF.